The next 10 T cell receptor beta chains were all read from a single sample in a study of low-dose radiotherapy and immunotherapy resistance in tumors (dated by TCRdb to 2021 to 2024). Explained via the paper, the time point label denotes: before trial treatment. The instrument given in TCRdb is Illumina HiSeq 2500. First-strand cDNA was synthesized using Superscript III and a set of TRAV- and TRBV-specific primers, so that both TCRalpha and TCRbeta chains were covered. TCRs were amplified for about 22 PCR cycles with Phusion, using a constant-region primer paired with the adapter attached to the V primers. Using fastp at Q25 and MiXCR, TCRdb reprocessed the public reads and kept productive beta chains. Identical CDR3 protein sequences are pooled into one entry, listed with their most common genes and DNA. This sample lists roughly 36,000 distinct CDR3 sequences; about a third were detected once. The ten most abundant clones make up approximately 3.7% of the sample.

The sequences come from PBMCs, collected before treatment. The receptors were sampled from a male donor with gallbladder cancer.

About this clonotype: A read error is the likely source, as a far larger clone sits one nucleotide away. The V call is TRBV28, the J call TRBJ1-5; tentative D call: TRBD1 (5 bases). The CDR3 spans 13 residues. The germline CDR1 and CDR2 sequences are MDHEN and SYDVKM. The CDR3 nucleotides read TGTGCCAGCAGTCAGTGGGGGGATCAGCCCCAGCGTTTT. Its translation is CASSQWGDQPQRF.

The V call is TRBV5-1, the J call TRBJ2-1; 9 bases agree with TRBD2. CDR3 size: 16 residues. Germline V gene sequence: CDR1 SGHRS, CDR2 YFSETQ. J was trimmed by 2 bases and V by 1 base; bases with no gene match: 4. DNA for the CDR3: TGCGCCAGCAGCTTGTTGGCGGGAGGGACCTACAATGAGCAGTTCTTC. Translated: CASSLLAGGTYNEQFF.

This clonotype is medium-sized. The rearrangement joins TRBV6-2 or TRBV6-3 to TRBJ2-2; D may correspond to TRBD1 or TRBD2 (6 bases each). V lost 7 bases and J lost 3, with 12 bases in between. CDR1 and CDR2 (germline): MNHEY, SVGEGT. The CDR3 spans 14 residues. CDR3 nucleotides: TGTGCCAGCACTGGGGGGCCCGACACCGGGGAGCTGTTTTTT. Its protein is CASTGGPDTGELFF.

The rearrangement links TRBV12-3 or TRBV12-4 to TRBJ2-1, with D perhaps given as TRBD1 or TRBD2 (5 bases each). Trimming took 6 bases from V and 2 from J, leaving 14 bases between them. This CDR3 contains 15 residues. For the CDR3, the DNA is TGTGCCAGCAGCGTAGGGGTGGGGGCCTACAATGAGCAGTTCTTC. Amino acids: CASSVGVGAYNEQFF.

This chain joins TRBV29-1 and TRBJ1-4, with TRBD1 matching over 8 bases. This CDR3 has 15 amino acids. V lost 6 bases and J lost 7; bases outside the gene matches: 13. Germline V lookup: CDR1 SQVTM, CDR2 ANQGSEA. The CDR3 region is CSVPISPGGSEKLFF. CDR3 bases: TGCAGCGTCCCAATAAGCCCAGGGGGCTCTGAAAAACTGTTTTTT.

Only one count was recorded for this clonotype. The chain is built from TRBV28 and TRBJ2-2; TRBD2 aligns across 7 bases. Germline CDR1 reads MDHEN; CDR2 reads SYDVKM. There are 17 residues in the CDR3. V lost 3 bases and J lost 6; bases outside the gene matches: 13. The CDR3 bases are TGTGCCAGCAGTTTTAGGGTTCTGGCTAGCGGTGCCGGGGAGCTGTTTTTT. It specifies CASSFRVLASGAGELFF.

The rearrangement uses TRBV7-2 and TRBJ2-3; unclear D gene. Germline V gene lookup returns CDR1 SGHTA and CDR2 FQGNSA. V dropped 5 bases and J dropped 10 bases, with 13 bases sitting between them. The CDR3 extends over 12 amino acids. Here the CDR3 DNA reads TGTGCCAGCAGCCCGCCGGGCCCGGCGCAGTATTTT. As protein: CASSPPGPAQYF.

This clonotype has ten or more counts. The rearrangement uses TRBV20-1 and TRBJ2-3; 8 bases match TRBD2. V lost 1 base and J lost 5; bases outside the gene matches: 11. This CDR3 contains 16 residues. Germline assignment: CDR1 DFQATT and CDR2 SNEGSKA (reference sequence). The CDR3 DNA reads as TGCAGTGCTAGAGTATGGGCGGGGGGCCGTTTAGATACGCAGTATTTT. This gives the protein CSARVWAGGRLDTQYF.

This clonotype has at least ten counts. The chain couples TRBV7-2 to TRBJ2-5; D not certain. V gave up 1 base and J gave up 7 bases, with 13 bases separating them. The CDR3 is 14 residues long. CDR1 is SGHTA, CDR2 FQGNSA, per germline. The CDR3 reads CASSLGSPSGTQYF. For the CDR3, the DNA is TGTGCCAGCAGCTTAGGTAGTCCCTCGGGGACCCAGTACTTC.

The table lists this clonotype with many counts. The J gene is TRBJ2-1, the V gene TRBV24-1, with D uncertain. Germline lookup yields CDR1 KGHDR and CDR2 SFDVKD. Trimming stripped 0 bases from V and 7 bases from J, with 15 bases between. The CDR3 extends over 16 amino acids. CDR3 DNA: TGTGCCACCAGTGATTTGCAAGAAAAGACTGGGAATGAGCAGTTCTTC. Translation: CATSDLQEKTGNEQFF.